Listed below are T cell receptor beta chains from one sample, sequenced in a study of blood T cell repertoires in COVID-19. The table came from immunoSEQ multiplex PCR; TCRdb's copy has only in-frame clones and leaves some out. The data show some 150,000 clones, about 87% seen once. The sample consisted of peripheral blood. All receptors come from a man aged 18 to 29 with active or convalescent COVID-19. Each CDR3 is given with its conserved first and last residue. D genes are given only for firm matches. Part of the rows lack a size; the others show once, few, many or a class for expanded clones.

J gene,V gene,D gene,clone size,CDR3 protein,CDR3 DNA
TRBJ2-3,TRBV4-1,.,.,CASSQAVVPSTDTQYF,TGCGCCAGCAGCCAAGCCGTCGTCCCTAGCACAGATACGCAGTATTTT
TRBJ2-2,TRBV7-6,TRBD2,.,CASSILAVNTGELFF,TGTGCCAGCAGTATACTAGCGGTCAACACCGGGGAGCTGTTTTTT
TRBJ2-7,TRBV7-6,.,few,CASSLLGDGEVKYEQYF,TGTGCCAGCAGCTTACTGGGGGATGGGGAGGTGAAGTACGAGCAGTACTTC
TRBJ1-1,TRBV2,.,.,CASNEQGRVEAFF,TGTGCCAGCAATGAACAGGGCCGGGTCGAAGCTTTCTTT
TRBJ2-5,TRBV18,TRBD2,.,CASSPPRAGGQETQYF,TGTGCCAGCTCACCACCGCGAGCGGGGGGGCAAGAGACCCAGTACTTC
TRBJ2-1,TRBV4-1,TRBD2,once,CASSQGILAGGSSSYNEQFF,TGCGCCAGCAGCCAAGGAATTCTAGCGGGGGGCTCGAGCTCCTACAATGAGCAGTTCTTC
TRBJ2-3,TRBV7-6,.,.,CASSPTDTQYF,TGTGCCAGCAGCCCGACAGATACGCAGTATTTT
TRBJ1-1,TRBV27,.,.,CASSLVLNTEAFF,TGTGCCAGCAGTTTAGTACTAAACACTGAAGCTTTCTTT
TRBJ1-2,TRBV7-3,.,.,CASSPSTGANYGYTF,TGTGCCAGCAGCCCCTCGACAGGAGCTAACTATGGCTACACCTTC
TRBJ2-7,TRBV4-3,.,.,CASSQDGGGGSLNEQYF,TGCGCCAGCAGCCAAGATGGGGGTGGGGGGAGTCTCAACGAGCAGTACTTC
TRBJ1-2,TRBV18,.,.,CASSPPDKFYGYTF,TGTGCCAGCTCACCACCCGACAAGTTCTATGGCTACACCTTC
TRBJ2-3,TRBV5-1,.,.,CASSSGTSTDTQYF,TGCGCCAGCAGCTCTGGGACTAGCACAGATACGCAGTATTTT
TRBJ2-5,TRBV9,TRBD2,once,CASSVSGGAAETQYF,TGTGCCAGCAGCGTCAGCGGGGGGGCGGCAGAGACCCAGTACTTC
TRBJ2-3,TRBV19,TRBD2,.,CASSFLSAGGTDTQYF,TGTGCCAGTAGTTTCCTTAGCGCGGGAGGTACAGATACGCAGTATTTT
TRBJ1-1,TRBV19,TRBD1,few,CASSSLGQGGEAFF,TGTGCCAGTAGCAGTCTGGGACAGGGCGGTGAAGCTTTCTTT
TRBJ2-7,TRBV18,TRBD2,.,CASSLAGGAYEQYF,TGTGCCAGCTCACTGGCGGGAGGAGCCTACGAGCAGTACTTC
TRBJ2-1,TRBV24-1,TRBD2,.,CATSDLLAGANTYNEQFF,TGTGCCACCAGTGATTTACTAGCGGGGGCAAATACCTACAATGAGCAGTTCTTC
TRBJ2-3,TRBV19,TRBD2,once,CASSPRTSGSRGTDTQYF,TGTGCCAGTAGTCCGCGGACTAGCGGGAGCCGGGGCACAGATACGCAGTATTTT
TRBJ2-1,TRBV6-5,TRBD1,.,CASSIGGQGGTEQFF,TGTGCCAGCAGCATTGGGGGACAGGGTGGAACTGAGCAGTTCTTC
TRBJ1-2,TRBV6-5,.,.,CASSQTGNYGYTF,TGTGCCAGCAGTCAAACAGGGAACTATGGCTACACCTTC
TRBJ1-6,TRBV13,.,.,CASSLMGQINSPLHF,TGTGCCAGCAGCTTGATGGGCCAGATTAATTCACCCCTCCACTTT
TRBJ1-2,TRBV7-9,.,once,CASSLMSSQGLQGYTF,TGTGCCAGCAGCTTAATGAGCTCGCAGGGCCTACAGGGCTACACCTTC
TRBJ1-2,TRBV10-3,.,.,CAISESIRDSGGYTF,TGTGCCATCAGTGAGTCGATCCGGGACTCCGGTGGCTACACCTTC
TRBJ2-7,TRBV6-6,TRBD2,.,CAASGQTYEQYF,TGTGCTGCTAGCGGGCAGACCTACGAGCAGTACTTC
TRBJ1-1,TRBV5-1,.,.,CASSLSGGNTEAFF,TGCGCCAGCAGCTTGAGCGGGGGGAACACTGAAGCTTTCTTT
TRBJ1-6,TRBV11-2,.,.,CASSVLKQGYNSPLHF,TGTGCCAGCAGCGTACTGAAGCAGGGATATAATTCACCCCTCCACTTT
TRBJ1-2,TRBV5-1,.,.,CASSLGTAGYGYTF,TGCGCCAGCAGCTTGGGAACGGCGGGCTATGGCTACACCTTC
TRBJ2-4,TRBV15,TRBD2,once,CATSRPLKLAGGGYF,TGTGCCACCAGCAGACCCCTGAAACTAGCGGGAGGGGGGTACTTC
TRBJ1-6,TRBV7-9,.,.,CASSPGVGSPLHF,TGTGCCAGCAGCCCGGGGGTTGGGTCACCCCTCCACTTT
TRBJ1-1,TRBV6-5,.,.,CASSTVRNTEAFF,TGTGCCAGCAGCACAGTTCGGAACACTGAAGCTTTCTTT
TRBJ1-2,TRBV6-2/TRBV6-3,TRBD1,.,CASSRGQEGGYTF,TGTGCCAGCAGCCGGGGACAGGAAGGCGGCTACACCTTC
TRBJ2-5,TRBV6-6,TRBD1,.,CASSPDRGLSETQYF,TGTGCCAGCAGCCCCGACAGGGGACTTTCGGAGACCCAGTACTTC
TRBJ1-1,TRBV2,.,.,CASSDHRMNTEAFF,TGTGCCAGCAGTGACCACAGAATGAACACTGAAGCTTTCTTT
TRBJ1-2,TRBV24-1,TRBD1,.,CATSDPGQGANDGYTF,TGTGCCACCAGTGATCCCGGACAGGGGGCGAATGATGGCTACACCTTC
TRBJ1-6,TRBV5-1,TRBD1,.,CASSLQGQDSPLHF,TGCGCCAGCAGCTTACAGGGGCAGGATTCACCCCTCCACTTT
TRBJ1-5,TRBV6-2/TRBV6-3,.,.,CASSLTGNQPQHF,TGTGCCAGCAGTTTGACAGGTAATCAGCCCCAGCATTTT
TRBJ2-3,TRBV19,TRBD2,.,CASSIPEEEVAGRTDTQYF,TGTGCCAGTAGTATCCCGGAGGAGGAGGTAGCGGGGCGCACAGATACGCAGTATTTT
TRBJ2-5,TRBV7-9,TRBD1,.,CASSLSGTGGETQYF,TGTGCCAGCAGCTTATCGGGGACAGGAGGGGAGACCCAGTACTTC
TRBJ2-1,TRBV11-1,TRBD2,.,CASSWEGTNEQFF,TGTGCCAGCAGCTGGGAGGGGACCAATGAGCAGTTCTTC
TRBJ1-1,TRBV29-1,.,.,CSAWTDYTEAFF,TGCAGCGCCTGGACAGACTACACTGAAGCTTTCTTT
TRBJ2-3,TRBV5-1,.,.,CASSLASGSGDTQYF,TGCGCCAGCAGCTTGGCGTCCGGGTCCGGAGATACGCAGTATTTT
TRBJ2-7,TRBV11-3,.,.,CASSRDFFYEQYF,TGTGCCAGCAGCCGAGACTTCTTCTACGAGCAGTACTTC
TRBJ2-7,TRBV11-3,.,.,CASSINLKSAYEQYF,TGTGCCAGCAGCATAAACCTAAAAAGCGCCTACGAGCAGTACTTC
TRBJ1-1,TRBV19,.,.,CASTLFGLNTEAFF,TGTGCCAGTACCCTTTTCGGTCTGAACACTGAAGCTTTCTTT
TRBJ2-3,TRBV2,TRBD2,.,CASRALAGGPDTQYF,TGTGCCAGCAGGGCACTAGCGGGAGGGCCAGATACGCAGTATTTT